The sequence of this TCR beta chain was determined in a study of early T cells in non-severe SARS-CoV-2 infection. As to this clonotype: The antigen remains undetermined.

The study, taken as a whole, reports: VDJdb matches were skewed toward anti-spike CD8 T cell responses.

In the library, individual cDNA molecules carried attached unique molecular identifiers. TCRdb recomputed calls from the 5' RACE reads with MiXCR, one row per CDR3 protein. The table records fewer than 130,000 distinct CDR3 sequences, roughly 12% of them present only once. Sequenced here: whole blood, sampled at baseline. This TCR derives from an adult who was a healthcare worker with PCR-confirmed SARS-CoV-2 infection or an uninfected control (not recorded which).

CDR3 nucleotides: TGCAGCGTTGAAGGATGGGGCAGTCAAGAGACCCAGTACTTC. This sequence encodes CSVEGWGSQETQYF. The rearrangement links TRBV29-1 to TRBJ2-5; D possibly corresponds to TRBD1 (5 bases). From germline, CDR1 is SQVTM and CDR2 ANQGSEA. This CDR3 region has 14 residues. The V end was cut by 1 base, the J end by 2 bases, with 11 bases between. Filled out from reference TRBV29-1 and TRBJ2-5, the complete variable domain reads SAVISQKPSRDICQRGTSLTIQCQVDSQVTMMFWYRQQPGQSLTLIATANQGSEATYESGFVIDKFPISRPNLTFSTLTVSNMSPEDSSIYLCSVEGWGSQETQYFGPGTRLLVL.